The present T cell receptor (beta chain) was sequenced within a study of T cell repertoires in cytomegalovirus infection. V shed 11 bases, J shed 2 bases, and the junction held 8 bases outside the gene matches. The CDR3 runs to 14 residues. From germline, CDR1 is MNHNS and CDR2 SASEGT. This clonotype has a handful of counts. The antigen remains undetermined. TCRdb re-derived calls from the reads in MiXCR, one entry per CDR3 protein. The sample contains approximately 390,000 distinct CDR3 sequences, just under 35% of which appear only once. The sample in question was cultured PBMCs, obtained from culture after CMV antigen stimulation. This sequence was found in a human donor in good health (CMV status not recorded). Some clones in this sample may be carry-over from other donors' samples. The chain employs TRBV6-1 and TRBJ2-7; 11 nucleotides line up with TRBD2. The CDR3 loop reads CAARELAGAYEQYF. In DNA, the CDR3 is TGTGCCGCACGGGAACTAGCGGGAGCCTACGAGCAGTACTTC.